These T cell receptor beta chains were read from a single sample in a study of CD8 T cells in ankylosing spondylitis. TCRdb reprocessed the 5' RACE reads with MiXCR, giving one entry per CDR3 protein. The sample lists roughly 130,000 distinct CDR3 sequences, roughly 8% occurring once. Sequences were obtained from synovial fluid, either unsorted or a sorted T cell fraction (not recorded which). These receptors all come from a male donor with ankylosing spondylitis. Both conserved end residues are trimmed from each CDR3.

V gene	CDR3 protein
TRBV29-1	SASEGTNTEAF
TRBV9	ASSVVGGGLGETQY
TRBV5-4	ASSYPGGSYNEQF
TRBV7-8	ASSLVVGNLYGYT
TRBV7-2	ASSLDRGGSGTQY
TRBV6-1	ASSRPLPNEQF
TRBV7-2	ASSLDWDEQF
TRBV3-1	ASSQGNLIKQY
TRBV24-1	ATSDARRGITDTQY
TRBV9	ASSVVTTSPPAEQY
TRBV27	ASRRINEKLF
TRBV9	ASSVGGTGNTGELF
TRBV11-2	ASSSTLTSGAETQY
TRBV6-2/TRBV6-3	ASSLAGTGFPYEQY
TRBV15	ATSRGLAAYNEQF
TRBV18	ASSITGLAVNYEQY
TRBV20-1	SAPYSGGALHEQY
TRBV5-5	ASSSGTEIGQPQH
TRBV5-1	ASRVFSGTQETQY
TRBV27	ASSLIGDYSNQPQH
TRBV20-1	SARPLREGSYNEQF
TRBV7-2	ASSQGGREDTQY
TRBV20-1	SARLAGADTQY
TRBV4-3	ASSQGPTGTQY
TRBV6-5	ASSYPRVGSTDTQY
TRBV27	ASSWTGPTGGTDTQY
TRBV20-1	SAWTGNTEAF
TRBV12-3/TRBV12-4	ASTGRPTDTQY
TRBV7-2	ASSLREAQPQH
TRBV7-3	ASSSGTSYGYT
TRBV20-1	SVKRQGSNYGYT
TRBV6-2/TRBV6-3	ASTWDRRGYT
TRBV20-1	SAPRPPVNTEAF
TRBV7-9	ASSFHGRELF
TRBV7-2	ASSLGSWGPNEQY
TRBV21-1	ASSKGGTWGHFGLSYNEQF
TRBV11-2	ASSAQIAGGYEQY
TRBV24-1	ATSDLFNYGYT
TRBV6-1	AIAGGLTGELF
TRBV7-2	ASSPGSSNYGYT
TRBV20-1	SARDQQGPDEQY
TRBV24-1	ATSETGTAYGYT
TRBV20-1	SAEGGVNTEAF
TRBV7-8	ASSSPGLTLGQF
TRBV29-1	SVDGGQGAGELF